The 18 T cell receptor beta chains reported below all come from one sample, sequenced in a study of shared clonotypes between healthy human individuals. The data were produced by immunoSEQ multiplex PCR, yet TCRdb's version contains in-frame clones alone and is incomplete. The repertoire holds approximately 2.5 million clones, with more than 90% as singletons. Sequenced input: naive CD4+ T cells sorted from blood. The subset is: CD45RA+ positively selected. Receptor source: a man in his late teens or twenties in good health.

The rearrangement links TRBV6-5 to TRBJ2-5; 14 positions agree with TRBD2. The trim removed 5 bases at V and 7 bases at J, leaving 6 bases unmatched. The CDR3 has 15 amino acids. Looked up from germline, CDR1 is MNHEY and CDR2 is SVGAGI. CDR3 coding DNA: TGTGCCAGCAGTCCGGGACTAGCGGGAGAGAGGACCCAGTACTTC. Its protein product is CASSPGLAGERTQYF.

The rearrangement uses TRBV2 and TRBJ2-3, with D maybe TRBD2 (5 bases). V dropped 3 bases and J dropped 7 bases, with 14 bases sitting between them. This CDR3 spans 14 amino acids. The V gene's germline CDR1 is SNHLY and CDR2 FYNNEI. The CDR3 DNA reads TGTGCCAGCAGTGATAGCGCATGGTTCAATACGCAGTATTTT. This encodes CASSDSAWFNTQYF.

The chain uses TRBV7-2 and TRBJ2-7; 8 nucleotides match TRBD2. Unmatched junction bases numbered 9, after V lost 4 bases and J lost 1 base. The CDR3 length is 16 residues. Per germline, CDR1 SGHTA and CDR2 FQGNSA. The CDR3 loop is CASSYSGIRPSYEQYF. DNA of the CDR3: TGTGCCAGCAGCTATAGCGGGATTAGACCATCCTACGAGCAGTACTTC.

The rearrangement links TRBV4-1 to TRBJ2-5; 12 nucleotides line up with TRBD2. The V gene's germline CDR1 is MGHRA and CDR2 YSYEKL. The CDR3 is 19 residues long. J lost 1 base, V lost 0 bases, and 9 bases had no gene match. CDR3 amino acids: CASSQDWASGGAIQETQYF. CDR3 in DNA: TGCGCCAGCAGCCAAGATTGGGCTAGCGGGGGGGCCATCCAAGAGACCCAGTACTTC.

This rearrangement joins TRBV19 to TRBJ2-7, with 7 bases aligning to TRBD1. J gave up 2 bases and V 3 bases, and 4 bases lay outside the gene matches. This CDR3 spans 14 amino acids. CDR1 is LNHDA, CDR2 SQIVND, per germline (reference sequence). The DNA of the CDR3 is TGTGCCAGTAGTATCCCAGGGGGTCCCTACGAGCAGTACTTC. This gives the protein CASSIPGGPYEQYF. Variable domain in full (rest from reference TRBV19 and TRBJ2-7): DGGITQSPKYLFRKEGQNVTLSCEQNLNHDAMYWYRQDPGQGLRLIYYSQIVNDFQKGDIAEGYSVSREKKESFPLTVTSAQKNPTAFYLCASSIPGGPYEQYFGPGTRLTVT.

As to this clone: A read error may produce the germline difference seen at one junction end. The chain has TRBV10-2 and TRBJ1-5; D gene unclear. CDR3 size: 14 residues. In germline, CDR1 is WSHSY, CDR2 SAAADI. The CDR3 DNA reads as TGCGCCAGCAGTGAGTCAGGTAGCTATCAGCCCCAGCATTTT. It specifies CASSESGSYQPQHF.

About this clone: Other nucleotide sequences in the sample specify the same CDR3. The J gene is TRBJ2-2, the V gene TRBV19, with TRBD1 matching 9 bases. The germline CDR1 and CDR2 sequences are LNHDA and SQIVND (reference sequence). With 5 bases clipped from V and 4 bases from J, the junction kept 2 bases outside the gene matches. The CDR3 is 14 amino acids. The CDR3 coding sequence is TGTGCCAGTAGTGTGGACAGGGGCACCGGGGAGCTGTTTTTT. Amino acids: CASSVDRGTGELFF.

The genes are TRBV2 and TRBJ2-7; possible D gene TRBD1, 6 bases. V was pared by 6 bases and J by 2 bases, with 14 bases between. The CDR3 length is 14 residues. The germline CDR1 and CDR2 sequences are SNHLY and FYNNEI. The CDR3 sequence is CASSPARGAYEQYF. The CDR3 nucleotides read TGTGCCAGCAGCCCCGCCAGGGGCGCCTACGAGCAGTACTTC.

J is TRBJ1-5 and V is TRBV30, with D maybe TRBD1 (6 bases). V was pared by 2 bases and J by 4 bases, with 12 bases between. This CDR3 comprises 14 residues. Germline V lookup: CDR1 GTSNPN, CDR2 SVGIG (reference sequence). CDR3 nucleotides: TGTGCCTGGAGTATACAGGGTTGGAATCAGCCCCAGCATTTT. As protein: CAWSIQGWNQPQHF.

Only one count was recorded for this clone. The chain links TRBV11-2 to TRBJ2-5, with a tentative D call TRBD2 (5 bases). Germline V gene sequence: CDR1 SGHAT, CDR2 FQNNGV. V lost 5 bases and J 5 bases, leaving 15 bases between the germline ends. The length of the CDR3 is 14 residues. CDR3 protein: CASSPHRRRETQYF. CDR3 DNA sequence: TGTGCCAGCAGCCCCCACCGCAGGAGGGAGACCCAGTACTTC.

The chain couples TRBV10-3 to TRBJ1-1; 10 bases fit TRBD1. CDR1 is ENHRY, CDR2 SYGVKD, per germline. The CDR3 is 14 residues long. The V segment lost 4 bases and the J segment 6 bases; nucleotides outside the gene matches: 5. The CDR3 loop is CAISVDGTGAEAFF. Written as DNA, the CDR3 is TGTGCCATCAGTGTTGATGGGACAGGGGCTGAAGCTTTCTTT.

The chain couples TRBV10-2 to TRBJ1-2, with TRBD1 identical over 8 bases. CDR3 length equals 17 residues. Trimming at V came to 7 bases and at J to 6 bases, leaving 19 bases not matched to a gene. CDR1 and CDR2 (germline): WSHSY, SAAADI. This CDR3 is CASTLPGGQGALNGYTF. The DNA of the CDR3 is TGCGCCAGCACCCTCCCGGGGGGGCAGGGGGCTTTGAATGGCTACACCTTC.

The rearrangement links TRBV27 to TRBJ2-4; TRBD2 aligns across 12 bases. V shed 1 base and J 3 bases; nucleotides not matched to a gene: 7. Germline assignment: CDR1 MNHEY and CDR2 SMNVEV (reference sequence). The CDR3 length is 18 residues. In DNA, the CDR3 is TGTGCCAGCAGTTTATTGCTAGCGGGGGGGCGCGGCAAAAACATTCAGTACTTC. Its translation is CASSLLLAGGRGKNIQYF.

This chain connects TRBV5-1 to TRBJ2-7; D might be TRBD1 (6 bases). V lost 6 bases to trimming and J lost 6 bases, with 19 bases between them. Germline V lookup: CDR1 SGHRS, CDR2 YFSETQ. The CDR3 consists of 14 residues. DNA of the CDR3: TGCGCCAGCAACCGCGGACAGCTGGGATCCGAGCAGTACTTC. This sequence encodes CASNRGQLGSEQYF.

V is TRBV28 and J is TRBJ1-4, with D unresolved. Trimming took off 5 bases at V and 6 bases at J, with 19 bases between the two ends. Germline V lookup: CDR1 MDHEN, CDR2 SYDVKM. The CDR3 length is 16 residues. The CDR3 is CASSLPREGEYEKLFF. Written as DNA, the CDR3 is TGTGCCAGCAGTCTCCCAAGGGAGGGAGAGTATGAAAAACTGTTTTTT.

Concerning this clone itself: Other DNA variants within this sample encode the same CDR3. V gene TRBV7-9 combines with J gene TRBJ1-1, with D unclear. Trimming pared 8 bases from V and 1 base from J, leaving 5 bases between. Germline loops: CDR1 SEHNR, CDR2 FQNEAQ (reference sequence). This CDR3 is 11 amino acids long. CDR3 nucleotide sequence: TGTGCCAGCCGGAGGAACACTGAAGCTTTCTTT. Amino acids: CASRRNTEAFF.

This chain uses TRBV5-4 with TRBJ2-5, with 8 bases that match TRBD2. Germline V gene data show CDR1 as SGHNT and CDR2 as YYREEE (reference sequence). This CDR3 is built from 14 residues. The V gene end was trimmed by 4 bases and the J gene end by 3 bases; junction bases not matched to a gene: 5. In DNA form, the CDR3 reads TGTGCCAGCAGCCGGACTAGCAGGAAAGAGACCCAGTACTTC. It codes for CASSRTSRKETQYF. Combining the CDR3 with reference TRBV5-4 and TRBJ2-5 gives the whole variable domain ETGVTQSPTHLIKTRGQQVTLRCSSQSGHNTVSWYQQALGQGPQFIFQYYREEENGRGNFPPRFSGLQFPNYSSELNVNALELDDSALYLCASSRTSRKETQYFGPGTRLLVL.

The chain carries TRBV10-2 and TRBJ2-2; perhaps TRBD2 as D (6 bases). Germline loops: CDR1 WSHSY, CDR2 SAAADI. Trimming pared 4 bases from V and 2 bases from J, leaving 11 bases between. There are 15 residues in the CDR3. CDR3 DNA: TGCGCCAGCAGTGCGAGACTAGATAACACCGGGGAGCTGTTTTTT. It codes for CASSARLDNTGELFF.